This TCR beta chain is drawn from a study of blood T cell repertoires in COVID-19. Background on the study: In each case, the material was cDNA or gDNA derived from T cells, B-cell-depleted T cells, or PBMCs.

Data came from immunoSEQ multiplex PCR; TCRdb stores just in-frame clones and leaves some out. The sample lists about 150,000 clones, about four fifths occurring once. V was cut by 0 bases and J by 0 bases, with 9 bases left in between. This CDR3 comprises 16 residues. CDR1 and CDR2 (germline): SGDLS, YYNGEE. This TCR derives from a woman aged 80 or over with active or convalescent COVID-19. V gene TRBV9 combines with J gene TRBJ2-2, with D unclear. The sequenced sample consisted of peripheral blood. Written as DNA, the CDR3 is TGTGCCAGCAGCGTAGGAGCGCGAACGAACACCGGGGAGCTGTTTTTT. It translates to CASSVGARTNTGELFF. Variable domain in full (rest from reference TRBV9 and TRBJ2-2): DSGVTQTPKHLITATGQRVTLRCSPRSGDLSVYWYQQSLDQGLQFLIQYYNGEERAKGNILERFSAQQFPDLHSELNLSSLELGDSALYFCASSVGARTNTGELFFGEGSRLTVL.